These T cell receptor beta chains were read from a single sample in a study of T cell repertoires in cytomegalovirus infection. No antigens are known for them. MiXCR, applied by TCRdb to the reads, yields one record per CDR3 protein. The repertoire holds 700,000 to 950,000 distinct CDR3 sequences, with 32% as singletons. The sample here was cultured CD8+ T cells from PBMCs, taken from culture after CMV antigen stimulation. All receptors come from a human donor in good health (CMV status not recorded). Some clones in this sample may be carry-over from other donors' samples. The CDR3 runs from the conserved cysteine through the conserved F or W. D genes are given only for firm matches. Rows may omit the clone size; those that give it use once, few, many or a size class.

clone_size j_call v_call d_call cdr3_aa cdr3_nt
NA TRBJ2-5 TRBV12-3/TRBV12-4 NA CVSSGRDQETQYF TGTGTCAGCAGCGGTAGGGACCAAGAGACCCAGTACTTC
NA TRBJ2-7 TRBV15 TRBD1 CATSRAPGTASYEQYF TGTGCCACCAGCAGGGCCCCCGGGACAGCTTCCTACGAGCAGTACTTC
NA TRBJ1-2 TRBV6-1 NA CASSERPGSGYTF TGTGCCAGCAGTGAGAGGCCTGGGAGTGGCTACACCTTC
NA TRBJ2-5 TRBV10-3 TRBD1 CAIRRTGGRRGQETQYF TGTGCCATAAGGCGGACAGGGGGCCGTAGGGGACAAGAGACCCAGTACTTC
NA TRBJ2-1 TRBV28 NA CASNSPRGDPYNEQFF TGTGCCAGCAACTCCCCAAGGGGGGATCCCTACAATGAGCAGTTCTTC
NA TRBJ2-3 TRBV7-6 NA CASSLKWGGQVPDTQYF TGTGCCAGCAGTCTTAAGTGGGGGGGCCAGGTTCCAGATACGCAGTATTTT
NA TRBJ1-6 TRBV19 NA CASIGPSSYNSPLHF TGTGCCAGTATCGGGCCTAGCTCCTATAATTCACCCCTCCACTTT
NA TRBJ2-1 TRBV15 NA CATSTTRSSYNEQFF TGTGCCACCAGCACCACTCGGAGCTCCTACAATGAGCAGTTCTTC
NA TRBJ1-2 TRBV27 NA CASSTGPHYGYTF TGTGCCAGCAGCACAGGGCCCCACTATGGCTACACCTTC
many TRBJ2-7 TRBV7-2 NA CASSFRGLNGYEQYF TGTGCCAGCAGCTTTAGGGGCCTAAACGGCTACGAGCAGTACTTC
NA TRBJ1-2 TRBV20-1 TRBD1 CSARDLDRGPDGYTF TGCAGTGCTAGAGACTTGGACAGGGGGCCCGATGGCTACACCTTC
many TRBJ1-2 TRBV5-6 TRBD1 CASSFGRTGVGYGYTF TGTGCCAGCAGCTTCGGGAGAACAGGGGTAGGATATGGCTACACCTTC
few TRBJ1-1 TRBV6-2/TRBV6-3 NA CASSSVTEAFF TGTGCCAGCAGTTCAGTGACTGAAGCTTTCTTT
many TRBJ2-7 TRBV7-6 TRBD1 CASSPDRDYEQYF TGTGCCAGCAGCCCCGACAGGGACTACGAGCAGTACTTC
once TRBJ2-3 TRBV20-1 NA CSASGGQAPSTDTQYF TGCAGTGCTTCGGGGGGACAGGCCCCTAGCACAGATACGCAGTATTTT
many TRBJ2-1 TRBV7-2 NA CASSFGLYNEQFF TGTGCCAGCAGCTTTGGTCTCTACAATGAGCAGTTCTTC
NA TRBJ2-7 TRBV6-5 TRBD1 CASSPGQGSKQYF TGTGCCAGCAGTCCCGGACAGGGCAGTAAGCAGTACTTC
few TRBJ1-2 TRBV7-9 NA CASNQQGPYGYTF TGTGCCAGCAACCAACAGGGTCCCTATGGCTACACCTTC
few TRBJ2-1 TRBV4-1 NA CASSQLPPSTYNEQFF TGCGCCAGCAGCCAACTACCACCTTCGACCTACAATGAGCAGTTCTTC
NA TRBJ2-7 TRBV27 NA CASSFRARSSYEQYF TGTGCCAGCAGTTTCCGGGCCCGTAGCTCCTACGAGCAGTACTTC
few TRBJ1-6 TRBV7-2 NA CASSPPGGRDNSPLHF TGTGCCAGCAGCCCCCCCGGGGGGAGAGATAATTCACCCCTCCACTTT
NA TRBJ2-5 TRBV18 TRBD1 CASSPTGGAGTQYF TGTGCCAGCTCGCCCACAGGGGGCGCAGGGACCCAGTACTTC
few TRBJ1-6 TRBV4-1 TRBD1 CASSQPGQGSPLHF TGCGCCAGCAGCCAGCCTGGACAGGGGTCACCCCTCCACTTT
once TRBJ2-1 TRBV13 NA CASSSGLGRGNEQFF TGTGCCAGCAGCTCCGGACTAGGGAGGGGGAATGAGCAGTTCTTC
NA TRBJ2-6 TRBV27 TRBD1 CASSDRGSGANVLTF TGTGCCAGCAGCGACAGGGGGTCTGGGGCCAACGTCCTGACTTTC
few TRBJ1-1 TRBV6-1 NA CASSDSKAGIANTEAFF TGTGCCAGCAGTGATTCTAAGGCGGGGATTGCGAACACTGAAGCTTTCTTT
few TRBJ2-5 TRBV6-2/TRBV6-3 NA CASSYLQETQYF TGTGCCAGCAGTTACCTGCAAGAGACCCAGTACTTC
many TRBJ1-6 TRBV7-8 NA CASSLAPPHREENSPLHF TGTGCCAGCAGCTTAGCGCCCCCCCACAGGGAGGAAAATTCACCCCTCCACTTT
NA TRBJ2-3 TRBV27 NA CASSLKGGGARDTQYF TGTGCCAGCAGTTTAAAGGGTGGGGGGGCCCGGGATACGCAGTATTTT
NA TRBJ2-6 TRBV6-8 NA CASSYGSSGANVLTF TGTGCCAGCAGTTACGGCAGCTCTGGGGCCAACGTCCTGACTTTC
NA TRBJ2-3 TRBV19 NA CATAFSDTQYF TGTGCCACCGCCTTCTCTGATACGCAGTATTTT
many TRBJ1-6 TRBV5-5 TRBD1 CASSLVGQNNSPLHF TGTGCCAGCAGCTTGGTGGGACAGAATAATTCACCCCTCCACTTT
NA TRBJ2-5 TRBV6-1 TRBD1 CAGSSDRVYQETQYF TGTGCCGGGTCCTCGGACAGGGTGTACCAAGAGACCCAGTACTTC
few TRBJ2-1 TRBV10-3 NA CAISEAPQGEQFF TGTGCCATCAGTGAGGCCCCCCAGGGTGAGCAGTTCTTC
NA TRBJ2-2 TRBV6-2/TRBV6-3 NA CASSLLWAGTNTGELFF TGTGCCAGCAGTTTACTCTGGGCGGGTACGAACACCGGGGAGCTGTTTTTT
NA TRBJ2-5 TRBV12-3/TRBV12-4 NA CASSFGQRNRNETQYF TGTGCCAGCAGTTTTGGACAGCGGAATAGGAATGAGACCCAGTACTTC
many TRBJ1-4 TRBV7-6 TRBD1 CASSASGTASYEKLFF TGTGCCAGCAGCGCCTCCGGGACAGCTTCCTATGAAAAACTGTTTTTT
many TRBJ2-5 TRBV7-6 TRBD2 CASSGLDQTQYF TGTGCCAGCAGCGGACTAGACCAGACCCAGTACTTC
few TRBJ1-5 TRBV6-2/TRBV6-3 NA CASSYLEATEGSDNQPQHF TGTGCCAGCAGTTACTTAGAGGCCACAGAAGGTTCAGACAATCAGCCCCAGCATTTT
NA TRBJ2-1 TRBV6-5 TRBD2 CASSLSPGLAGYEQFF TGTGCCAGCAGTTTAAGCCCGGGACTAGCAGGCTATGAGCAGTTCTTC
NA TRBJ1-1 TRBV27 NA CVSSLSVNTEAFF TGTGTCAGCAGTTTAAGCGTTAACACTGAAGCTTTCTTT
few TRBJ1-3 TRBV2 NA CASKDSSGNTIYF TGTGCCAGCAAGGACAGCTCTGGAAACACCATATATTTT
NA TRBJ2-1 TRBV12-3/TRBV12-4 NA CASSLLGGDNNEQFF TGTGCCAGCAGCCTACTCGGCGGGGACAACAATGAGCAGTTCTTC
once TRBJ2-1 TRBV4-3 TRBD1 CASSHDRGNNEQFF TGCGCCAGCAGCCACGACAGGGGGAACAATGAGCAGTTCTTC
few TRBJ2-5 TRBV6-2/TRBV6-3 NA CASQTGGSRETQYF TGTGCCAGCCAAACCGGGGGCAGTCGGGAGACCCAGTACTTC
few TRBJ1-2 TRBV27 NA CASLATWGQVYGYTF TGTGCCAGTTTGGCCACATGGGGGCAGGTCTATGGCTACACCTTC
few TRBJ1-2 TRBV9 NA CASREVRYGYTF TGTGCCAGCAGGGAAGTACGCTACGGCTACACCTTC
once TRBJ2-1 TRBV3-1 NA CASSQENEDEQFF TGTGCCAGCAGCCAAGAAAACGAGGATGAGCAGTTCTTC
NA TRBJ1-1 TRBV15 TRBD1 CATSPKPGGGTEAFF TGTGCCACCAGCCCGAAGCCAGGGGGTGGGACTGAAGCTTTCTTT
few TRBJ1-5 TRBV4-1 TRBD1 CASSQEGQLLQPQHF TGCGCCAGCAGCCAGGAGGGACAGCTATTACAGCCCCAGCATTTT
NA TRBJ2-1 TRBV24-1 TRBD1 CATEGTGGADEQFF TGTGCCACCGAAGGGACAGGGGGAGCGGATGAGCAGTTCTTC
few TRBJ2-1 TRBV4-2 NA CASSHPTGLNEQFF TGTGCCAGCAGCCATCCCACAGGGCTGAATGAGCAGTTCTTC
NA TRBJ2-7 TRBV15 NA CATKGVGGRNEQYF TGTGCCACCAAGGGCGTTGGGGGGCGGAACGAGCAGTACTTC
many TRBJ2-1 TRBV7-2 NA CASTLFPPYTSSYNEQFF TGTGCCAGCACCCTTTTTCCCCCGTACACCAGCTCCTACAATGAGCAGTTCTTC
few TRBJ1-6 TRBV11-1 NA CASTLGNHYNSPLHF TGTGCCAGCACCCTGGGGAACCACTATAATTCACCCCTCCACTTT
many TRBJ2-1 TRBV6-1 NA CASSDLGENIRIEQFF TGTGCCAGCAGTGATCTCGGGGAAAATATTCGGATTGAGCAGTTCTTC
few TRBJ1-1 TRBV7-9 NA CASSFLIRGEAFF TGTGCCAGCAGCTTCTTAATCAGGGGTGAAGCTTTCTTT
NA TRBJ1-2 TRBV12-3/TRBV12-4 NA CASSRQGGGYGYTF TGTGCCAGCAGCCGACAAGGGGGGGGCTATGGCTACACCTTC
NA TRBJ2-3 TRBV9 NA CASSVGMDTDTQYF TGTGCCAGCAGCGTAGGAATGGACACAGATACGCAGTATTTT